One and the same sample provided the 22 T cell receptor beta chains below, sequenced in a study of tumor-infiltrating lymphocytes in primary liver carcinoma (dated by TCRdb to about 2017). The listed sequencing device is Illumina HiSeq 2500. A constant-region primer and ProtoScript II reverse transcriptase were used to reverse-transcribe TCRbeta-specific cDNA from about 0.55 ug total RNA. TCRbeta libraries were built with three nested multiplex PCR rounds, a slightly modified ARM-PCR procedure. Each of the first two PCR rounds ran for around 10 cycles using multiplex TRBV1-TRBV30 forward primers together with a Cbeta reverse primer. TCRdb reran the public reads through fastp at Q25 and MiXCR, keeping productive beta chains. Entries that share a CDR3 protein sequence are merged under the most common genes and DNA. This sample lists some 180,000 distinct CDR3 sequences; around four fifths were detected once. Less than 20% of the sample is held by the ten biggest clonotypes.

Total RNA and DNA were co-extracted from about 19-30 mg of bulk tissue with the AllPrep DNA/RNA mini kit, without cell sorting. Specimen: tumor tissue from primary liver carcinoma. The origin of the receptors is a man in his forties or fifties with primary liver carcinoma and hepatitis B virus infection.

This clonotype was recorded once. Because the CDR3 is missing its conserved closing phenylalanine or tryptophan, this is likely a read error. The chain's CDR3 is CASMGKGSYEQYL. The CDR3 DNA reads TGTGCCAGCATGGGGAAGGGATCCTACGAGCAGTACTTA. V gene TRBV11-1 combines with J gene TRBJ2-7; D not resolved. The germline V gene has CDR1 SGHAT and CDR2 FQDESV (reference sequence). The germline V and J ends were trimmed by 7 bases and 1 base, with 11 bases remaining between them. The CDR3 has 13 residues.

With regard to this clonotype: A junction boundary mismatches the germline segment, possibly from a read error. The chain carries TRBV4-1 and TRBJ2-7, with D uncertain. CDR1 is MGHRA, CDR2 YSYEKL, per germline. This CDR3 region has 14 residues. CDR3 nucleotides: TGCGCCAACAGCCAAGATCTGGACCGTGCCGAGCAGTGTTTC. Translation gives CANSQDLDRAEQCF.

About this clonotype: In this CDR3 the conserved last residue, phenylalanine or tryptophan, is missing, so a read error is likely. The CDR3, as DNA: TGCACCCTCTTAGAGTCTGAAGCTTTCATT. It translates to CTLLESEAFI. This chain links TRBV29-1 with TRBJ1-1; no reliable D call. This CDR3 spans 10 amino acids. CDR1 is SQVTM and CDR2 is ANQGSEA in the germline V gene.

The rearrangement uses TRBV29-1 and TRBJ2-1; TRBD2 might be the D (6 bases). The CDR3 spans 15 residues. Germline lookup yields CDR1 SQVTM and CDR2 ANQGSEA. V lost 4 bases and J lost 8, with 21 bases in between. The CDR3 spells CSVGLVEGFYDEQFF. DNA of the CDR3: TGCAGCGTTGGACTAGTGGAAGGGTTTTACGATGAGCAGTTCTTC.

This clonotype was detected once. Its ends do not fully match the called genes, so a read error is possible. The gene calls are TRBV7-9 and TRBJ2-3; D gene ambiguous. This CDR3 has 13 amino acids. Germline V gene sequence: CDR1 SEHNR, CDR2 FQNEAQ (reference sequence). The CDR3 loop is CASSPNSRDTQYF. Here the CDR3 DNA reads TGCGCCAGCAGCCCAAATAGTCGAGATACGCAGTATTTT.

A note on this clonotype: A much more abundant neighbour one base away suggests this may be a read error. The DNA is omitted, as the CDR3 cannot be located on it reliably, and the CDR3 follows TCRdb's listing. This chain connects TRBV5-1 to TRBJ2-1; TRBD1 was called by the table and not checked on the DNA. The germline V gene encodes CDR1 SGHRS and CDR2 YFSETQ. A total of 15 residues make up the CDR3, ends included. CDR3 region: CASSLDVAGGNERFF.

This clonotype was observed a single time. Relative to the germline gene, one junction end is altered; a read error may explain this. The chain couples TRBV5-1 to TRBJ2-1; D perhaps matches TRBD2 (6 bases). The germline V gene has CDR1 SGHRS and CDR2 YFSETQ. The CDR3 is made up of 15 amino acids. CDR3 coding DNA: TGCGCCAACAGCTCTGGACTAAAGCGAGGAGGTGAGCAGTTCTTC. Amino acids: CANSSGLKRGGEQFF.

This clonotype was counted once. The rearrangement joins TRBV29-1 to TRBJ2-1; a possible D gene is TRBD1 (6 bases). V lost 8 bases and J lost 0, with 17 bases in between. Germline V gene lookup returns CDR1 SQVTM and CDR2 ANQGSEA. The CDR3 is made up of 15 amino acids. The DNA of the CDR3 is TGCAGCTCCACTGGCATACAGGGCTCCTACAATGAGCAGTTCTTC. Its protein product is CSSTGIQGSYNEQFF.

About this clonotype itself: The junction does not match germline at one end; this may be a read error. V is TRBV5-5 and J is TRBJ2-5, with a possible D match to TRBD2 (6 bases). The CDR3 runs to 14 residues. The germline V gene encodes CDR1 SGHKS and CDR2 YYEKEE (reference sequence). The CDR3 DNA sequence: TGTGCCAGCAACTCGAAGACTAGAGGAGAGATCCAGTACTTC. Its translation: CASNSKTRGEIQYF.

The chain recombines TRBV10-2 with TRBJ1-5, with D unclear. CDR3 length equals 16 residues. Germline loops: CDR1 WSHSY, CDR2 SAAADI. The ends were cut back, 2 bases at V and 4 bases at J, with 15 bases in the middle. This CDR3 reads CASSELYRGRNQPQHF. CDR3 nucleotides: TGCGCCAGCAGTGAGCTCTACCGGGGAAGGAATCAGCCCCAGCATTTT.

With regard to this clonotype: The conserved closing phenylalanine or tryptophan is absent in this CDR3, likely reflecting a read error. The chain employs TRBV24-1 and TRBJ2-3; TRBD2 matches at 7 bases. Germline values: CDR1 KGHDR, CDR2 SFDVKD. This CDR3 spans 16 amino acids. The DNA for the CDR3 is TGTGCCACTAGTGGGAGGGGAACGACTAGCACAGATACGCAGTATTAT. Amino acid sequence: CATSGRGTTSTDTQYY.

Of note for this clonotype: No conserved phenylalanine or tryptophan is present at the end of the CDR3, so a read error is the likely explanation. The DNA is omitted, as the CDR3 cannot be located on it reliably, and the CDR3 follows TCRdb's listing. The chain joins TRBV6-5 to TRBJ2-6. The CDR3 region is 16 residues in length, termini included. Germline CDR1 MNHEY, CDR2 SVGAGI. Here the CDR3 reads CASSYAGFSGANVMTL.

The genes are TRBV6-5 and TRBJ1-5; possible D gene TRBD1, 5 bases. The CDR3 is 15 amino acids. CDR1 and CDR2 (germline): MNHEY, SVGAGI. V was cut by 7 bases and J by 6 bases, with 19 bases left in between. The CDR3 sequence: CASTLGRRVSQPQHF. The CDR3 DNA follows: TGTGCCAGCACCCTGGGACGGAGGGTCAGTCAGCCCCAGCATTTT.

Notes on this clonotype: At one end, the junction sequence differs from germline, possibly due to a read error. The CDR3: CTSSLSGSYNEQLF. The CDR3 DNA is TGTACCAGCAGCTTAAGCGGGTCTTACAATGAGCAGCTCTTC. This chain connects TRBV5-5 to TRBJ2-1; a possible D gene is TRBD2 (6 bases). The germline CDR1 and CDR2 sequences are SGHKS and YYEKEE (reference sequence). The CDR3 length is 14 residues.

A remark on this clonotype: The junction differs from germline at one of its ends, possibly a read error. The V gene is TRBV10-3, the J gene TRBJ2-3; no definite D call. The germline V gene has CDR1 ENHRY and CDR2 SYGVKD. This CDR3 has 14 residues. This CDR3 is CAISERGSTDRQYF. The CDR3 region has the DNA TGTGCCATCAGTGAGAGAGGCAGCACAGATAGGCAGTATTTT.

A word on this clonotype: Its ends do not fully match the called genes, so a read error is possible. This chain connects TRBV11-1 to TRBJ2-7, with D possibly matching TRBD2 (6 bases). The CDR3 sequence is 15 residues long. Germline values: CDR1 SGHAT, CDR2 FQDESV (reference sequence). In DNA form, the CDR3 reads TGTCCCAGCAGCTCATCCCGGGACTCCTCCTACGAGCACTATTTC. Amino acids: CPSSSSRDSSYEHYF. Full variable domain (missing parts from reference TRBV11-1 and TRBJ2-7): EAEVAQSPRYKITEKSQAVAFWCDPISGHATLYWYRQILGQGPELLVQFQDESVVDDSQLPKDRFSAERLKGVDSTLKIQPAELGDSAMYLCPSSSSRDSSYEHYFGPGTRLTVT.

This clonotype appeared once. One end of the junction does not line up with germline, which may come from a read error. The chain carries TRBV5-5 and TRBJ1-5; no definite D call. Per germline, CDR1 SGHKS and CDR2 YYEKEE (reference sequence). CDR3 size: 13 residues. This chain's CDR3 is CASSSISNQTQHF. Written as DNA, the CDR3 is TGTGCCAGCAGCTCGATCAGCAATCAGACCCAGCATTTT.

Points on this clonotype: A junction boundary mismatches the germline segment, possibly from a read error. The V and J genes are TRBV29-1 and TRBJ2-1; D is unclear. CDR1 is SQVTM and CDR2 is ANQGSEA in the germline V gene. The CDR3 contains 12 residues. This CDR3 is CSVDAIGVVRLF. CDR3 in DNA: TGCAGCGTTGATGCCATCGGTGTTGTAAGGCTCTTC.

Note on this clonotype: The junction departs from the called germline gene at one end, perhaps through a read error. This chain links TRBV11-3 with TRBJ2-1; a possible D gene is TRBD1 (5 bases). The germline CDR1 and CDR2 sequences are SGHNT and YENEEA. The CDR3 is 14 residues long. CDR3 nucleotides: TGTTCCAGCAGCTTAGGGGTCATCAAAAATGAGCAGTTCTTC. Translation gives CSSSLGVIKNEQFF. The whole variable domain, remainder taken from reference TRBV11-3 and TRBJ2-1, is EAGVVQSPRYKIIEKKQPVAFWCNPISGHNTLYWYLQNLGQGPELLIRYENEEAVDDSQLPKDRFSAERLKGVDSTLKIQPAELGDSAVYLCSSSLGVIKNEQFFGPGTRLTVL.

The rearrangement links TRBV29-1 to TRBJ2-5, with D perhaps TRBD1 (5 bases). The V end lost 6 bases, the J end lost 7 bases, and 15 bases lay between the germline ends. The CDR3 runs to 12 residues. CDR1 is SQVTM, CDR2 ANQGSEA, per germline. The CDR3, as DNA: TGCAGCGTGCCACAGGAATGGGCGACCCAGTACTTC. This encodes CSVPQEWATQYF.

The chain couples TRBV5-6 to TRBJ2-5; no reliable D call. This CDR3 comprises 14 residues. Trimming pared 9 bases from V and 5 bases from J, leaving 20 bases between. In germline, CDR1 is SGHDT, CDR2 YYEEEE. The CDR3 region is CATRYYGPRETQYF. The CDR3 region has the DNA TGTGCCACCAGGTATTACGGGCCTAGGGAGACCCAGTACTTC. The full variable domain, its missing parts supplied by reference TRBV5-6 and TRBJ2-5, is DAGVTQSPTHLIKTRGQQVTLRCSPKSGHDTVSWYQQALGQGPQFIFQYYEEEERQRGNFPDRFSGHQFPNYSSELNVNALLLGDSALYLCATRYYGPRETQYFGPGTRLLVL.

Comment on this clonotype: It is likely a read error, because the conserved phenylalanine at the end of the CDR3 is missing. The DNA is omitted, as the CDR3 cannot be located on it reliably, and the CDR3 follows TCRdb's listing. J is TRBJ2-1 and V is TRBV12-3 or TRBV12-4; the table names TRBD1, a call not compared with the DNA. The CDR3 comprises 11 residues, both ends counted. The CDR3 reads CASDRGNEQFL.